Following are 20 T cell receptor beta chains from one sample sequenced in a study of T cells expressing NK-cell markers. TCRdb processed the 5' RACE reads again and assigns one entry to each CDR3 protein, with no DNA. The sample includes a few hundred thousand distinct CDR3 sequences. The material sequenced was blood T cells: a sorted CD56 or NKG2C T cell subset, CD4+ or CD8+ T cells, or bulk PBMC T cells (not recorded which). The source is a man aged 18 to 69 in good health.

The chain combines TRBV6-1 with TRBJ1-4. Germline CDR1 is MNHNS and CDR2 is SASEGT. The CDR3 runs to 12 residues. Here the CDR3 reads CASSEPVEKLFF.

The chain has TRBV5-4 and TRBJ2-7; absent DNA, TCRdb's TRBD2 call cannot be checked. The CDR3 length is 14 residues. Germline loops: CDR1 SGHNT, CDR2 YYREEE (reference sequence). Here the CDR3 reads CASSLRAGEYEQYF.

This chain links TRBV28 with TRBJ1-4; the D call from TCRdb, TRBD1, cannot be confirmed without DNA. The CDR3 has 12 amino acids. Germline CDR1 and CDR2: MDHEN and SYDVKM. CDR3 sequence: CASRNGQLPLFF.

The chain couples TRBV2 to TRBJ2-4; the D call from TCRdb, TRBD2, cannot be confirmed without DNA. The CDR3 length is 14 residues. Germline V lookup: CDR1 SNHLY, CDR2 FYNNEI. This CDR3 is CASSERGYSDIQYF.

This chain joins TRBV2 and TRBJ1-5; TCRdb proposes TRBD1, but this gene call is untestable without DNA. Germline V gives CDR1 SNHLY, CDR2 FYNNEI. The CDR3 sequence is 17 residues long. The CDR3 is CASSEAPDRGDNQPQHF.

The CDR3 sequence is CRTQTGTGRGNYGYTF. J is TRBJ1-2 and V is TRBV25-1; TCRdb calls TRBD1, which cannot be checked without DNA. In germline, CDR1 is MGHDK, CDR2 SYGVNS. There are 16 residues in the CDR3.

This chain joins TRBV7-9 and TRBJ2-1; TCRdb gives TRBD1 as the D gene, but with no DNA this cannot be confirmed. The CDR3 has 16 amino acids. Per the germline V gene, CDR1 is SEHNR and CDR2 is FQNEAQ (reference sequence). CDR3 sequence reads: CASSLGQGVAYNEQFF.

This chain uses TRBV11-3 with TRBJ2-2; the TRBD1 assignment by TCRdb is unverifiable without DNA. The V gene's germline CDR1 is SGHNT and CDR2 YENEEA. This CDR3 contains 16 residues. CDR3 loop: CASSPGLGADTGELFF.

The V call is TRBV6-1, the J call TRBJ2-1; with no DNA, the TCRdb D assignment of TRBD1 cannot be verified. Germline loops: CDR1 MNHNS, CDR2 SASEGT. The length of the CDR3 is 14 residues. CDR3 region: CASRKTGANNEQFF.

The chain links TRBV7-9 to TRBJ1-2. The CDR3 extends over 17 amino acids. The germline V gene has CDR1 SEHNR and CDR2 FQNEAQ (reference sequence). The CDR3 protein is CASSHTRGGVQPYGYTF.

This rearrangement joins TRBV10-3 to TRBJ1-1. Germline CDR1 ENHRY, CDR2 SYGVKD. This CDR3 has 16 amino acids. The CDR3 reads CAILTFRGGRPDEAFF.

The chain uses TRBV7-2 and TRBJ2-1. The CDR3 totals 13 residues. Looked up from germline, CDR1 is SGHTA and CDR2 is FQGNSA. CDR3 amino acids: CASVSAYYNEQFF. Supplemented by reference TRBV7-2 and TRBJ2-1, the full variable domain reads GAGVSQSPSNKVTEKGKDVELRCDPISGHTALYWYRQSLGQGLEFLIYFQGNSAPDKSGLPSDRFSAERTGGSVSTLTIQRTQQEDSAVYLCASVSAYYNEQFFGPGTRLTVL.

V is TRBV28 and J is TRBJ1-6; the TCRdb D gene call, TRBD1, has no DNA to confirm it. Germline CDR1 reads MDHEN; CDR2 reads SYDVKM. The CDR3 spans 16 residues. The CDR3 protein is CASSISGTGYNSPLHF.

This sequence joins TRBV7-9 and TRBJ2-7; the TCRdb D gene call, TRBD1, has no DNA to confirm it. The CDR3 length is 13 residues. The germline V gene encodes CDR1 SEHNR and CDR2 FQNEAQ (reference sequence). The CDR3: CARAGPPSYEQYF.

This chain connects TRBV24-1 to TRBJ2-7; there is no DNA to check the TCRdb D call of TRBD1. The CDR3 loop spans 14 amino acids. Germline assignment: CDR1 KGHDR and CDR2 SFDVKD. The CDR3: CATSDAGRVHEQYF.

V is TRBV4-1 and J is TRBJ1-6; checking the TCRdb D call of TRBD1 is not possible without DNA. Per the germline V gene, CDR1 is MGHRA and CDR2 is YSYEKL. This CDR3 contains 16 residues. The CDR3 protein is CASSQDRGRGGSPLHF.

This sequence joins TRBV18 and TRBJ2-3; TCRdb picks TRBD1, but there is no DNA to check that call. Germline CDR1 and CDR2: KGHSH and LQKENI. CDR3 size: 16 residues. This CDR3 reads CASSPWGQVLTDTQYF.

This chain joins TRBV28 and TRBJ2-4; with no DNA, the TCRdb D assignment of TRBD1 cannot be verified. This CDR3 region has 16 residues. CDR1 MDHEN and CDR2 SYDVKM come from the germline V gene. The CDR3 here is CASSLGRLGGRNIQYF.

The chain employs TRBV28 and TRBJ2-5; TCRdb's D call of TRBD1 is untestable without DNA. The CDR3 is made up of 13 amino acids. CDR1 and CDR2 (germline): MDHEN, SYDVKM. CDR3 sequence reads: CASSKDIQETQYF.

The chain uses TRBV19 and TRBJ2-2; TCRdb names TRBD1, which stays unverified in the absence of DNA. The length of the CDR3 is 15 residues. CDR1 is LNHDA and CDR2 is SQIVND in the germline V gene (reference sequence). CDR3 amino acids: CASRWGAANTGELFF.